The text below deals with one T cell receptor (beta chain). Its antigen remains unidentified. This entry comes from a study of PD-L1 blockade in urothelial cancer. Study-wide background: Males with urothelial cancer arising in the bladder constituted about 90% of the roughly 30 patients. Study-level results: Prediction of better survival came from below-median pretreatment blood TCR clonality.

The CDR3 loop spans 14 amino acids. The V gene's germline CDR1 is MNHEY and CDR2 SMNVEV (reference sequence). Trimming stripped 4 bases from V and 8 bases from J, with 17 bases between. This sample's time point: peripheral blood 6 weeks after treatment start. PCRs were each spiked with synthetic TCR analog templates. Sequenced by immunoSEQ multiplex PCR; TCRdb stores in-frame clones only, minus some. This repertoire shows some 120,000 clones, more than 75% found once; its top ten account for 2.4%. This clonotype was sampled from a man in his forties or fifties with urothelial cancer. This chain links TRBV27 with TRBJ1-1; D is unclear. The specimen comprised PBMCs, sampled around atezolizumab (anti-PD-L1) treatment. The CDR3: CASSWQRGSREAFF. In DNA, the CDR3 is TGTGCCAGCAGTTGGCAGCGGGGTTCGAGGGAAGCTTTCTTT.